The T cell receptor (beta chain) under discussion was sequenced for a study of T cell responses to AZD1222 COVID-19 vaccine (dated by TCRdb to the early 2020s). Regarding the research as a whole: AZD1222 recipients given second doses at about 4 weeks or at about 12 weeks were pooled, since spike-specific TCR depth and breadth were not found to differ between the two schedules. Trial participants were enrolled by age into subgroups of 18-55, 56-69 and 70-plus years, and around 140, 26 and 57 TCR-sequenced participants, respectively, were included in these subgroups. A total of just over 230 trial participants underwent TCR sequencing, of whom under 220 had received two doses of AZD1222 and approximately 26 had received two doses of the MenACWY control vaccine. Points the paper makes about the study in general: Nearly half of unique spike-specific TCRs reportedly recognized epitopes outside regions mutated in the B.1.351 and B.1.1.7 variants. A significant rise in spike-specific TCR breadth and depth was observed after two AZD1222 doses relative to day 0 and relative to MenACWY recipients. Most participants were white British and females outnumbered males, and the authors suggested that clonal diversity may have been underestimated. Because no day 14 peak-response samples were available, the repertoires could be characterized only after the peak T cell response. The 56-69-year group was small, and its depth increase did not reach significance, likely because of low power. Conclusions about previously exposed vaccinees were limited because only a handful of AZD1222 recipients were SARS-CoV-2 seropositive at baseline. The whole spike protein was spanned by vaccine-associated CD4 TCRs, and dominant responses were seen in regions 160-218 and 743-854.

The CDR3 regions of human TCRbeta chains were subjected to immunosequencing. Per the source publication's procedure: Repertoire TCRs were checked for matches against a reference library of SARS-CoV-2-specific TCRs that had been generated using the MIRA antigen-specificity platform. Breadth was defined as the fraction of unique TCRs that were SARS-CoV-2-associated. Depth was defined as the fraction of total T cells that were SARS-CoV-2-associated. Using the MIRA data, every spike-specific TCR was mapped to the spike region that the TCR reacted to and assigned to either a CD4 or a CD8 class. Log10-transformed breadth and depth values were compared by one-way ANOVA with Sidak's multiple comparisons tests. TCRdb retrieved this table from immuneACCESS and kept in-frame rearrangements only. Not all clones are present; in checked studies, unresolved V genes account for under half, and no reason is known for the remainder. The V and J calls and clone size come from that table; D and trimming were worked out from the DNA. Within this sample are about 85,000 clones, with 75% to 90% of them counted one time only. Roughly 15% of the sample lies in the top ten.

The time point label for this specimen denotes: baseline before first vaccination. Vaccinee samples were obtained from the UK trials COV001 and COV002, which included a single-blind randomized controlled phase 2/3 trial of AZD1222 (ChAdOx1 nCoV-19) in healthy adults. For TCRbeta chain sequencing, PBMC samples from trial participants were taken at day 0 and at day 28 after the second dose. Of note for this clone: Its antigen is still unknown. No qualities accompany the bases; no much larger clone lies one base away.

Inclusive of the bounding cysteine and phenylalanine, the CDR3 is 15 residues long. The sequence is cut down to CDR3 DNA, 45 bases in frame from base 1. The junction shows trimming of 5 bases on V and 4 bases on J, plus 17 bases between the germline ends. CDR1 and CDR2, looked up from the germline V gene, are MNHEY and SVGEGT. The sequence was obtained from an adult in good health. The material was peripheral blood, obtained on day 0 of AZD1222 vaccination. The sequence links TRBV6-2 or TRBV6-3 to TRBJ1-2, with TRBD1 tentatively as D gene (5 bases match). CDR3 sequence: CASSATPGTPYGYTF. The DNA sequence follows: TGTGCCAGCAGTGCTACCCCCGGGACGCCCTATGGCTACACCTTC.